This T cell receptor (beta chain) stems from a study of PD-1 blockade in classical Hodgkin lymphoma. Time point denoted: newly diagnosed, previously untreated cHL patient sample. Investigators isolated CD4+ T cells from thawed PBMCs through magnetic negative selection. Some clones are missing from TCRdb's copy, which holds only in-frame ones; the method was immunoSEQ multiplex PCR. This sample has some 14,000 clones, with about 86% found just once. In germline, CDR1 is KGHSH, CDR2 LQKENI. This CDR3 comprises 15 residues. The ends were cut back, 0 bases at V and 0 bases at J, with 6 bases in the middle.

The chain is built from TRBV18 and TRBJ1-5; D might be TRBD1 (5 bases). The sequence was obtained from a human donor with classical Hodgkin lymphoma. The material sequenced was CD4+ T cells from blood. CDR3 sequence reads: CASSPPGGSNQPQHF. Here the CDR3 DNA reads TGTGCCAGCTCACCACCGGGGGGTAGCAATCAGCCCCAGCATTTT.